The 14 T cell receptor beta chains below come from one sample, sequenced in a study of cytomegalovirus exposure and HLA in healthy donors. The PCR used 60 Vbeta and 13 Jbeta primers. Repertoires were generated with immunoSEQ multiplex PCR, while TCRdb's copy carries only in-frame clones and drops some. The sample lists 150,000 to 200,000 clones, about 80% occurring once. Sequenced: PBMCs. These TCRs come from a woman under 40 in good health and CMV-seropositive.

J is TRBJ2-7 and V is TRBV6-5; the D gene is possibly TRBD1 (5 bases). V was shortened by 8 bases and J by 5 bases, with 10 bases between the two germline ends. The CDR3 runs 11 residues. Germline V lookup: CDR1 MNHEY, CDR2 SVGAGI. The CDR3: CASGRVHEQYF. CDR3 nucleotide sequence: TGTGCCAGCGGCAGGGTCCACGAGCAGTACTTC.

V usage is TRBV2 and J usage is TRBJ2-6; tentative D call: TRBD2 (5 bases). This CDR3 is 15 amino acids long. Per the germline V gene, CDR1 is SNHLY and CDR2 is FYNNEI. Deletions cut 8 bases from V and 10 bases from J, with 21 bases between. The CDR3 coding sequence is TGTGCCAGCGACGCCCTTGACGGAGGTCCAAACGTCCTGACTTTC. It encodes CASDALDGGPNVLTF. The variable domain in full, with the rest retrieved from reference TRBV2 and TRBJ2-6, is EPEVTQTPSHQVTQMGQEVILRCVPISNHLYFYWYRQILGQKVEFLVSFYNNEISEKSEIFDDQFSVERPDGSNFTLKIRSTKLEDSAMYFCASDALDGGPNVLTFGAGSRLTVL.

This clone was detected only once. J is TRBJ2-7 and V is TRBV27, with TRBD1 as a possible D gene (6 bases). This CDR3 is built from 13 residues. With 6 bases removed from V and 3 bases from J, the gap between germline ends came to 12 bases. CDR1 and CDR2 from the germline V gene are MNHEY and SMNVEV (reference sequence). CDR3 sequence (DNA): TGTGCCAGCAGCCACAGGGAAGGCTACGAGCAGTACTTC. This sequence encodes CASSHREGYEQYF.

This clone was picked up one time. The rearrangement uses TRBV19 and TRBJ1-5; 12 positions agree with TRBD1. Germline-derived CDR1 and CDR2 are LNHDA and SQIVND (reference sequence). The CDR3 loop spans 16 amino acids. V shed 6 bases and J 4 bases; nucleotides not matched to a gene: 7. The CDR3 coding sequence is TGTGCCAGTAGCCCGGGACAGGGGGCTTTAAATCAGCCCCAGCATTTT. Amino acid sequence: CASSPGQGALNQPQHF.

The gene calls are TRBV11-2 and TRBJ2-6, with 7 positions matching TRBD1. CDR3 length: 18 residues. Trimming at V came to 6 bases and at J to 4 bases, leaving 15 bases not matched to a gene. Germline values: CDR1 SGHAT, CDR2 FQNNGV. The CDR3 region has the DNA TGTGCCAGCAGGCCGACTCTGAGGGGGCTGGAGGGGGCCAACGTCCTGACTTTC. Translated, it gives CASRPTLRGLEGANVLTF.

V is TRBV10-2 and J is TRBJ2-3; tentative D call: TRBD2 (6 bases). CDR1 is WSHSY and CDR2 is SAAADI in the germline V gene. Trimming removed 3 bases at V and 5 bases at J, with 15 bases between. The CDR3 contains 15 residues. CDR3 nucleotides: TGCGCCAGCAGTGAAAGAGCGGGCGACGGAGATACGCAGTATTTT. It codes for CASSERAGDGDTQYF.

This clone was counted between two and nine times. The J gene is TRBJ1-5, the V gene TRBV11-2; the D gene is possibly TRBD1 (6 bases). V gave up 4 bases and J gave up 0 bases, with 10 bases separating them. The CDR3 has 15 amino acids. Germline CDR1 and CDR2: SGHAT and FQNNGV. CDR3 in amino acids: CASSSQGFSNQPQHF. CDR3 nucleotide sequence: TGTGCCAGCAGCTCGCAGGGGTTTAGCAATCAGCCCCAGCATTTT.

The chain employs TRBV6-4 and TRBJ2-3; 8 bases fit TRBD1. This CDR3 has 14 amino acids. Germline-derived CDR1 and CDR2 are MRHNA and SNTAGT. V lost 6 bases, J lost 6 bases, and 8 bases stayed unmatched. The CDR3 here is CASRGQAGVDTQYF. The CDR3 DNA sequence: TGTGCCAGCAGGGGACAGGCCGGGGTGGATACGCAGTATTTT.

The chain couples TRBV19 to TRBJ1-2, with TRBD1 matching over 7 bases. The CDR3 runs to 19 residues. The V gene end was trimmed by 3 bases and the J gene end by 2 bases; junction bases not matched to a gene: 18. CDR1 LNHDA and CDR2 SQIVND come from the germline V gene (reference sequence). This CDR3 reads CASSIRTSVLRGRNYGYTF. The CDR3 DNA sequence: TGTGCCAGTAGTATCCGGACCTCGGTGTTGAGGGGGCGAAACTATGGCTACACCTTC.

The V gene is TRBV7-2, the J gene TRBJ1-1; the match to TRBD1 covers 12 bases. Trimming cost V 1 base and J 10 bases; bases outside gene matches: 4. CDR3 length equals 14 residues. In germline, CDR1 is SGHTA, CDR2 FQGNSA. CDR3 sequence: CASSLDGTGGVAFF. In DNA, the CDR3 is TGTGCCAGCAGCTTAGATGGGACAGGGGGCGTAGCTTTCTTT.

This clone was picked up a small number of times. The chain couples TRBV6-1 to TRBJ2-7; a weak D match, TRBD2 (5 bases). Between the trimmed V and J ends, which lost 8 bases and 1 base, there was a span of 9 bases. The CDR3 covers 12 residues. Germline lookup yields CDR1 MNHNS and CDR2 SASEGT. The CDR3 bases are TGTGCCAGCTCAGGCGGGTCCTACGAGCAGTACTTC. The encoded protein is CASSGGSYEQYF.

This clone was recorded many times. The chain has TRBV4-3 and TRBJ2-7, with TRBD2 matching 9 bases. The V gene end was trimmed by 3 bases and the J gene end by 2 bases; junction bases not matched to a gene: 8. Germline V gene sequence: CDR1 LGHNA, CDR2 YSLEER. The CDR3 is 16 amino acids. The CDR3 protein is CASSQDYGGGAYEQYF. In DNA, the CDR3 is TGCGCCAGCAGCCAGGATTACGGCGGGGGGGCCTACGAGCAGTACTTC.

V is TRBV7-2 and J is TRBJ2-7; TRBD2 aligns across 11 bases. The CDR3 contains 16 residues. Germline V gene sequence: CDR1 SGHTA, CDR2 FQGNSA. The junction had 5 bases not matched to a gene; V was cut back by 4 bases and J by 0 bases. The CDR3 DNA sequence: TGTGCCAGCAGCTCCAGACTAGCGGGGAGCTCCTACGAGCAGTACTTC. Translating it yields CASSSRLAGSSYEQYF.

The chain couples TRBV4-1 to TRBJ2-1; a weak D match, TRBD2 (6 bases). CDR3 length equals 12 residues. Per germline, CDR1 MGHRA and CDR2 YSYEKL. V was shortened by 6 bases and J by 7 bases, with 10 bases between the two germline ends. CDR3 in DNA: TGCGCCAGCAGTTGGGCGGGAAATGAGCAGTTCTTC. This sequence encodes CASSWAGNEQFF.